This T cell receptor (beta chain) was retrieved from a study of T-cell reconstitution after alpha-beta-depleted transplantation in children. As it was prepared, the TCRbeta library received unique molecular identifiers. Each CDR3 protein is one row after TCRdb ran MiXCR on the PCR reads. The profile shows over 300,000 distinct CDR3 sequences, 10% of them singletons. With 3 bases removed from V and 0 bases from J, the gap between germline ends came to 8 bases. This CDR3 region has 15 residues. Germline CDR1 SGHAT, CDR2 FQNNGV. The TCR originated in a human donor who donated a stem cell graft to a child with acute lymphoblastic leukemia. The V call is TRBV11-2, the J call TRBJ2-2, with D hard to call. Sequencing used PBMCs from the stem cell graft donor, obtained from the stem cell graft. The CDR3 nucleotides are TGTGCCAGCAGCTTCACACAAGCGAACACCGGGGAGCTGTTTTTT. Translation: CASSFTQANTGELFF.